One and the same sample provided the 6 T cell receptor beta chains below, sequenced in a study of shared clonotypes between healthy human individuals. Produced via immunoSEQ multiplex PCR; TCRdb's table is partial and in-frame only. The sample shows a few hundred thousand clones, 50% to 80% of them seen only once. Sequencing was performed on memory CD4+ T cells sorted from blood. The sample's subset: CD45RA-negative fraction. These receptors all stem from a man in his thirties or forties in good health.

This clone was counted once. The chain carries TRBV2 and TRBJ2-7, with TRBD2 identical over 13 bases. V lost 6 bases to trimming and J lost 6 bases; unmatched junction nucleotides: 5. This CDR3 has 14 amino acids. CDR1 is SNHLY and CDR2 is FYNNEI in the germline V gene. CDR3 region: CASRGTSGKLEQYF. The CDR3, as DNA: TGTGCCAGCAGAGGGACTAGCGGGAAGCTCGAGCAGTACTTC.

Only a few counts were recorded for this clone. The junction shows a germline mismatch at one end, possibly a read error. The CDR3: CASSVAVNSYEQYF. The CDR3 DNA reads as TGTGCCAGCAGCGTAGCGGTAAACTCCTACGAGCAGTACTTC. This chain joins TRBV7-2 and TRBJ2-7; D is perhaps TRBD2 (6 bases). This CDR3 is built from 14 residues. CDR1 and CDR2 from the germline V gene are SGHTA and FQGNSA. The whole variable domain, remainder taken from reference TRBV7-2 and TRBJ2-7, is GAGVSQSPSNKVTEKGKDVELRCDPISGHTALYWYRQSLGQGLEFLIYFQGNSAPDKSGLPSDRFSAERTGGSVSTLTIQRTQQEDSAVYLCASSVAVNSYEQYFGPGTRLTVT.

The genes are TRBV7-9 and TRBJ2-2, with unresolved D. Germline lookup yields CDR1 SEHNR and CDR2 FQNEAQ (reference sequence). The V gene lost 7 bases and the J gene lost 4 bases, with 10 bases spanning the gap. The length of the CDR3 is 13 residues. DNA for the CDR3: TGTGCCAGCACCGATCACGGCACCGGGGAGCTGTTTTTT. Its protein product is CASTDHGTGELFF.

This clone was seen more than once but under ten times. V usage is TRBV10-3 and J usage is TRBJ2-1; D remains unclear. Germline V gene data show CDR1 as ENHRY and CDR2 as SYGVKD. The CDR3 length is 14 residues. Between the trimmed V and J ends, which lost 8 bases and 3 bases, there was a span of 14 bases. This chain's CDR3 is CAIRPFGGYNEQFF. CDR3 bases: TGTGCCATCCGCCCTTTTGGCGGCTACAATGAGCAGTTCTTC.

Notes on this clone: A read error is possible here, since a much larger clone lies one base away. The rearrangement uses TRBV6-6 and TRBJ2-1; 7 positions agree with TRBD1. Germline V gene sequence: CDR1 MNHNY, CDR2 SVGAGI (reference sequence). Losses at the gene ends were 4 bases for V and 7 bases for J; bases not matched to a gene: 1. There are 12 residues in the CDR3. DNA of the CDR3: TGTGCCAGCAGTTTACAGGGGAATGAGCAGTTCTTC. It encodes CASSLQGNEQFF.

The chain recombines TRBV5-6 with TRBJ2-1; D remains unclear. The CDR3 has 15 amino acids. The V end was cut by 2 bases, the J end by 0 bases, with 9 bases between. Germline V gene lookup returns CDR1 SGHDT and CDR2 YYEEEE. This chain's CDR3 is CASSFDENSYNEQFF. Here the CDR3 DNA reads TGTGCCAGCAGCTTTGACGAGAACTCCTACAATGAGCAGTTCTTC.